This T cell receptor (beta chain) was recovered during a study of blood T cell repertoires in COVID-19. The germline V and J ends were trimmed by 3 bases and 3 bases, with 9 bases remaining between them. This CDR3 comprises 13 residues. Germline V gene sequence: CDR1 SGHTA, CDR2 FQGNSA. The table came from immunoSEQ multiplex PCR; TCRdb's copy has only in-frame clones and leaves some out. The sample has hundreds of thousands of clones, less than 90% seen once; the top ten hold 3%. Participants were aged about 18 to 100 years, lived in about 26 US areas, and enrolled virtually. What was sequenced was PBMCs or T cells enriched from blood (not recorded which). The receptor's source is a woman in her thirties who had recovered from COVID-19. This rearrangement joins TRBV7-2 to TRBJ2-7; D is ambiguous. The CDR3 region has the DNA TGTGCCAGCAGCTTCCACGAGAACTACGAGCAGTACTTC. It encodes CASSFHENYEQYF.